This T cell receptor beta chain was profiled in a study of beta chain features in type 1 diabetes. The CDR3 runs 13 residues. Germline CDR1 reads SGHTA; CDR2 reads FQGNSA. V was clipped by 8 bases and J by 7 bases, with 16 bases between them. With respect to this clone: Its target is unknown.

The sequenced template was cDNA made from the entire isolated RNA. Measured with immunoSEQ multiplex PCR; TCRdb has only the in-frame clones, and not every one. The data contain around 310,000 clones, about 13% of them seen just once; the ten biggest clones take up roughly 0.015%. Findings and caveats of the study: Moderately but significantly shorter TCRB CDR3s were found in Type 1 diabetes patients in all four CD4+ subsets.

By way of CD45RO/CCR7/CD25/CD127/CD95/CD27, the CD4+ regulatory, stem cell-like memory, central memory and naive cells were sorted. The chain is built from TRBV7-2 and TRBJ2-3, with D maybe TRBD1 (6 bases). Sequencing was done on a sample of naive CD4+ T cells from blood. The TCR originated in a woman under 30 with type 1 diabetes. This CDR3 is CASRGNGTYTQYF. The CDR3 DNA sequence: TGTGCCAGCCGGGGAAATGGGACATATACGCAGTATTTT. Full variable domain (remainder filled in from reference TRBV7-2 and TRBJ2-3): GAGVSQSPSNKVTEKGKDVELRCDPISGHTALYWYRQSLGQGLEFLIYFQGNSAPDKSGLPSDRFSAERTGGSVSTLTIQRTQQEDSAVYLCASRGNGTYTQYFGPGTRLTVL.